This section outlines one TCR beta chain sequence together with its context. This clone was seen just once. Its antigen is not yet known. No qualities accompany the bases; no much larger clone lies one base away. The cohort consisted of approximately 670 healthy bone marrow donors. At the time of sampling, every cohort member was nominally healthy, though immune exposures that went unrecorded were likely present. The donor tested CMV seronegative, placing the donor among the roughly 400 seronegative members of the cohort. A peripheral blood sample was provided by each donor, and peripheral blood mononuclear cells were used for TCR beta sequencing. Genomic DNA extraction from the blood cell samples was performed with the Qiagen DNeasy Blood Extraction Kit. This record belongs to a study of cytomegalovirus exposure and HLA in healthy donors (TCRdb year 2017). Study-wide context: In an earlier analysis of under 600 of the donors, around 290 Gb of sequence data and about 110 million unique TCR beta sequences from about 179 million T cells were reported. Approximately 300 gigabases of sequencing data and around 90 million unique TCR sequences made up an early release that covered nearly 650 HLA-typed donors. Among the approximately 430 genotyped donors, around 81% belonged to the genetic ancestry cluster associated with self-reported Caucasian donors. The study aimed to test whether signatures of past pathogen exposure could be identified by cataloging public T cell receptors. The study profiled the T cell repertoires of under 850 subjects by immunosequencing and related them to cytomegalovirus serostatus. Besides the first cohort of under 700 subjects, a separate validation cohort made up of about 120 different subjects was used. To predict cytomegalovirus infection status, the study brought together high-throughput TCR immunosequencing, statistical association of individual TCRs with disease status, and machine learning. To study patterns of TCR occurrence, a later analysis re-analyzed previously published TCR beta repertoires from around 660 donors and added high-resolution HLA genotyping. In the later analysis, no new phenotypic data were used to find candidate immune exposures; instead, reliance was placed on TCR beta sequences and their occurrence across donors. In an earlier analysis of roughly 540 of the donors, high-throughput TCR beta sequencing was used to judge whether each TCR beta V gene segment behaved as functional or pseudogenic. Donor age, sex, ethnicity and CMV serostatus were collected together with the repertoire data. A later genetic analysis used genome-wide SNP genotypes for about 60% of the roughly 670 donors, treating that subset as a discovery cohort. Every repertoire in the discovery cohort had been generated on one and the same sequencing platform. Both class I and class II loci were covered by HLA typing, at four-digit resolution. Typing coverage varied by locus: roughly 629-630 donors for A, B, C, DRB1 and DQB1; some 520 for DQA1; more than 600 for DPA1; 400 to 480 for DPB1. About five DR-DQ haplotypes were handled as single units for association and clustering because linkage in the cohort was strong. Across some 400 genotyped donors of the cohort, an average of about 240,000 unique TCR beta nucleotide sequences per donor were sequenced, and around 19% of those sequences were non-productive. Here is what the overall study found, with its caveats: Compared with equally common non-associated chains, HLA-associated TCR beta chains in a later analysis were more clonally expanded and had lower generation probabilities. Most TCR sequences were observed very rarely across donors, whereas some public TCRs were present in many individuals. Only TCR beta chains were sequenced in this cohort, and the absence of alpha or paired-chain data limited detectable features. The only immune exposure information available for the cohort was CMV serostatus. A further reported finding was that TCR beta sequences accurately predicted the HLA-A and HLA-B alleles for most subjects in the first cohort. According to a later analysis, most CMV-associated TCR beta chains appeared to be HLA-restricted, and the HLA associations seemed to be driven largely by CMV exposure. A total of around 150 TCR beta chains were listed by the study as associated with cytomegalovirus. A cluster of highly shared sequence variants was judged likely to represent a technical artifact of the sequencing pipeline. An earlier analysis of approximately 570 of the donors showed that most TCR beta V segments appeared in productive rearrangements either about 87% or about 30% of the time, which broadly matched IMGT annotations. When HLA alleles, especially DR and DQ, strongly co-occurred, TCR associations were difficult to assign to individual alleles. Because HLA typing was missing for some donors at each locus, association tests included only the typed subset. Correlated functional status among segregating V segments might be attributable to linkage disequilibrium, but an unknown experimental factor could not be ruled out. A later genetic analysis reported fewer N-insertions in productive TCRs among donors in an Asian-associated ancestry cluster than the approximately 700-donor mean. The presence/absence analyses assumed that sequencing depth was roughly uniform across donors, and that assumption may not be true. In a later genetic analysis, a missense DCLRE1C variant was associated with V-gene and J-gene trimming of TCR beta chains, and the association was replicated in an independent cohort. A later analysis found that TCR association rates varied across HLA loci, with DRB1 alleles showing the most associated TCRs and HLA-C alleles the fewest. In both the original and validation cohorts, the classifier was reported to diagnose cytomegalovirus status with high specificity and sensitivity. Some IMGT-functional V segments, including TRBV6-2 and TRBV6-3, could not be distinguished by the 87-base-pair reads and were therefore excluded. A few of the identified cytomegalovirus-associated TCR beta chains were confirmed in vitro to be specific for cytomegalovirus antigens. The authors suggested that the approach could potentially be extended to other disease states and immunological phenotypes. Several of the top co-occurrence clusters appeared to be linked to parvovirus B19, influenza, CMV and Epstein-Barr virus, according to a later analysis. Because counts were too low, some 17 rarely observed V segments, including chromosome 9 orphons, were left out of the earlier analysis of a few hundred of the donors. In a later analysis, 16,951 TCR beta sequences were associated with specific HLA alleles at a false discovery rate of 0.05.

Library construction relied on the immunoSEQ multiplex PCR assay. A mixture of 60 forward primers for TCR Vbeta segments and 13 reverse primers for TCR Jbeta segments was used in the multiplex PCR. The CDR3 region of rearranged TCR beta genes was amplified from genomic DNA with a multiplex PCR assay. The Illumina HiSeq System was used to sequence the amplified TCR beta libraries as 87-base-pair reads. Turning to the authors' computational methods: In a later analysis, some 80 million unique TCR beta chains were counted across the 666 repertoires, and roughly 9.9 million of these chains were shared by at least two donors. Raw reads were error-corrected and collapsed into unique sequences with a nearest-neighbor algorithm that merged closely related sequences to remove PCR and sequencing errors. V, D and J gene segments were assigned by aligning CDR3 sequences to IMGT reference sequences. Each retained sequence needed at least a six-nucleotide match to both a V gene segment and a J gene segment. A rearrangement counted as productive if the CDR3 had no stop codons and remained in frame with V and J, and every other rearrangement counted as non-productive. Following IMGT convention, CDR3 was defined as the stretch from the second conserved V-encoded cysteine up to the conserved J-encoded phenylalanine. Sequences without an unambiguous match to a single V gene segment were excluded from the earlier analysis of approximately 560 of the donors. In an earlier analysis of approximately 610 of the donors, V segments were called functional above 56.7% productive rearrangements and were called segregating when the between-donor standard deviation exceeded 5%. To diagnose cytomegalovirus status from the catalog of TCR beta chain sequences, a statistical classification framework was built. A later analysis assigned V and J genes by comparing TCR nucleotide sequences with IMGT/GENE-DB human TR gene sequences. A later analysis assigned CDR3 sequences and most-parsimonious VDJ recombination scenarios with the TCRdist pipeline. A later analysis defined each TCR beta chain by its CDR3 amino acid sequence plus V-gene family, and excluded reads lacking a unique V-gene family. A later analysis removed 500 to 600 highly shared, low-generation-probability nucleotide sequences to deal with suspected cross-contamination and a sequencing artifact. In a later analysis, a clonal expansion index for each public chain was calculated from normalized within-repertoire ranks of inferred template counts. In a later analysis, generation probabilities were computed with a VDJ recombination model fitted to out-of-frame rearrangements, and the resulting probabilities were checked against IGoR. In a later analysis, TCR-TCR, TCR-HLA and TCR-CMV co-occurrence was scored with hypergeometric tests, and a repertoire-size bias correction was applied to TCR pairs. To estimate false discovery rates, a later analysis permuted the HLA or CMV assignments 20 times. In a later analysis, co-occurring TCRs were grouped using DBSCAN, and TCRdist sequence similarity was added for clustering within HLA-allele-positive subsets. Co-occurrence clustering excluded repertoires with fewer than 30,000 or more than 120,000 public chains, plus five with anomalous nucleotide sharing. TCRdb re-hosts the immuneACCESS table, in-frame sequences only. Its copies lack some clones; in the studies checked, an unresolved V gene accounts for under half of them, and the cause for the rest is not known. V, J and clone size are those of that table, while D and trimming were read from the DNA. Recorded for this sample are about 120,000 clones; around three quarters of them occurred a single time. The ten most abundant clones make up 1% to 1.5% of the sample.

CDR1 is given as MNHNS and CDR2 as SASEGT, both from the germline V gene. Compared with germline, V lacks 5 bases and J lacks 7 bases; bases without a gene match: 13. The CDR3 holds 15 amino acids from the cysteine to the phenylalanine. Solely the CDR3 DNA is kept, with 45 bases framed from the first base. Here the chain combines TRBV6-1 and TRBJ1-2, and 7 bases in between align with TRBD1. The TCR was taken from a female donor in good health and CMV-seronegative. Sequences were obtained from PBMCs. In nucleotides, the sequence is TGTGCCAGCAGTATCGAACAGGGGCTCGGCTCTGGCTACACCTTC. It encodes CASSIEQGLGSGYTF.